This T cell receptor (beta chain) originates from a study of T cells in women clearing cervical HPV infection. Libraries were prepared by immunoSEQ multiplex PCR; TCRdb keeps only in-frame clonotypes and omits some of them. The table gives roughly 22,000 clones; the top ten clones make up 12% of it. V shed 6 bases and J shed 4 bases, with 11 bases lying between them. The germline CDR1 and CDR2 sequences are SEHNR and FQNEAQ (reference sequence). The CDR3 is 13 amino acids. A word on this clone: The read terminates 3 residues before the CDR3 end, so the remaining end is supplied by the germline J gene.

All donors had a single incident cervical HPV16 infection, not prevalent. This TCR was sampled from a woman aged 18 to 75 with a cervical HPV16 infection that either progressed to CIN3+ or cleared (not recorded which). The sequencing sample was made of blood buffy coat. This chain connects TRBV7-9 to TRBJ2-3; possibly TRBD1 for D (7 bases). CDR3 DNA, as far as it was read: TGTGCCAGCAGGGAGGGGGCCGCAGATACG. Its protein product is CASREGAADT. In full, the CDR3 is CASREGAADTQYF.